The clone carrying this T cell receptor (beta chain) was observed a single time. As processed by the authors: Amplifying reference gene primers gave estimates of nucleated cell counts. This table comes from immunoSEQ multiplex PCR, and its TCRdb copy is limited to in-frame clones, with some not included. The V and J calls and the clone size are those of that table, but D and trimming were determined from the DNA. This sample has tens of thousands of clones, with 75% to 90% found just once. This entry is derived from a study of blood T cell repertoires in COVID-19. Study-wide context: Sites across the United States, Italy and Spain contributed samples from acute and convalescent COVID-19. Sources were T cells, B-cell-depleted T cells, or PBMCs; the material itself was cDNA or gDNA.

This CDR3 is 17 amino acids long. J lost 5 bases, V lost 8 bases, and 19 bases had no gene match. Germline V CDR1 and CDR2: MDHEN, SYDVKM. Sequencing was performed on peripheral blood. This TCR derives from a woman older than 75 with active COVID-19. The J gene is TRBJ1-2, the V gene TRBV28, with 8 bases matching TRBD1. The CDR3 DNA is TGTGCCAGCGCCAGGGGGGCTGGCAGGGGGCAGGGTTATGGCTACACCTTC. Encoded protein: CASARGAGRGQGYGYTF.